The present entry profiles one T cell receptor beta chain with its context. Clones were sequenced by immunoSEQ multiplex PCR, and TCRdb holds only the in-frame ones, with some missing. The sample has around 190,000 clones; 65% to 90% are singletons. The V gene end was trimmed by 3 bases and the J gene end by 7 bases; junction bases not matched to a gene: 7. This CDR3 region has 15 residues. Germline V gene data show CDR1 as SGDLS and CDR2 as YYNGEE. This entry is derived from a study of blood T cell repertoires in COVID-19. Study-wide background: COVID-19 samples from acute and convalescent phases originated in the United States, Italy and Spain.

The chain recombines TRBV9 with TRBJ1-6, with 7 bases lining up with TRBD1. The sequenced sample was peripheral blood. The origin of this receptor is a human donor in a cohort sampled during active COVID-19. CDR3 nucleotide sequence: TGTGCCAGCAGCGGCAACAGGGGAGGCAATTCACCCCTCCACTTT. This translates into CASSGNRGGNSPLHF.